These 13 T cell receptor beta chains came from one sample sequenced in a study of graft-versus-host responses after intestinal transplantation (dated by TCRdb to about 2021). Library method: the immunoSEQ multiplex PCR assay. Sourced from immuneACCESS, this table was stored by TCRdb with only in-frame sequences that have V and J called. A share of the clones is absent; for the studies checked, an unresolved V gene accounts for under half, and the remainder has no known explanation. A total of fewer than 85,000 clones appear in this sample, over 75% of them only once. The ten biggest clones cover 0.39% of the sample. No antigens are known for them. The time point tag for this specimen amounts to: cells obtained before transplantation from donor or recipient. The starting material was unstimulated CD4+ T cells sorted from spleen or lymph node cells, obtained before transplant. These receptors were taken from a human donor who was the organ donor for an intestinal transplant.

The rearrangement uses TRBV7-8 and TRBJ2-7, with D perhaps matching TRBD2 (7 bases). This CDR3 region has 14 residues. Trimming shortened V by 1 base and J by 3 bases, and 10 bases separated the two germline ends. Germline V CDR1 and CDR2: SGHVS, FQNEAQ. This CDR3 reads CASSLEGGGYEQYV. The CDR3 DNA reads as TGTGCCAGCAGCTTAGAAGGGGGGGGCTACGAGCAGTACGTC.

The chain recombines TRBV5-1 with TRBJ2-1; 10 positions agree with TRBD2. Germline values: CDR1 SGHRS, CDR2 YFSETQ. The trim removed 4 bases at V and 7 bases at J, leaving 8 bases unmatched. CDR3 length equals 15 residues. CDR3 in amino acids: CASSPELAGPNEQFF. The CDR3 region has the DNA TGCGCCAGCAGCCCAGAACTAGCGGGGCCTAATGAGCAGTTCTTC.

The genes are TRBV6-5 and TRBJ2-5; D remains unclear. This CDR3 has 15 residues. V dropped 0 bases and J dropped 5 bases, with 13 bases sitting between them. Germline assignment: CDR1 MNHEY and CDR2 SVGAGI. The CDR3, as DNA: TGTGCCAGCAGTTACTCCGGCAGAACCGGGGAGACCCAGTACTTC. It encodes CASSYSGRTGETQYF.

The V call is TRBV5-6, the J call TRBJ2-7, with 7 bases matching TRBD1. V gave up 1 base and J gave up 0 bases; unmatched junction bases: 10. This CDR3 has 17 amino acids. Germline V gene lookup returns CDR1 SGHDT and CDR2 YYEEEE. The CDR3 protein is CASSLNSRWDSSYEQYV. In nucleotides, the CDR3 is TGTGCCAGCAGCTTGAATAGCAGGTGGGACAGCTCCTACGAGCAGTACGTC.

This rearrangement joins TRBV18 to TRBJ1-2; tentatively, D is TRBD1 (6 bases). From germline, CDR1 is KGHSH and CDR2 LQKENI. This CDR3 is built from 16 residues. Trimming removed 2 bases at V and 1 base at J, with 14 bases between. The chain's CDR3 is CASSPRNDRLNYGYTF. The CDR3 DNA reads TGTGCCAGCTCACCAAGAAACGACAGGCTTAACTATGGCTACACCTTC.

The J gene is TRBJ2-2, the V gene TRBV9; 9 bases are a match to TRBD2. Germline V gene data show CDR1 as SGDLS and CDR2 as YYNGEE. V shed 0 bases and J 0 bases; nucleotides not matched to a gene: 15. The CDR3 length is 21 residues. The CDR3 DNA reads as TGTGCCAGCAGCGTAGACTGGTTTGGAGTAGCGGGGGCTTCGAACACCGGGGAGCTGTTTTTT. This encodes CASSVDWFGVAGASNTGELFF.

The chain employs TRBV5-4 and TRBJ1-5; D may be TRBD1 (5 bases). Germline CDR1 is SGHNT and CDR2 is YYREEE (reference sequence). The CDR3 is 17 amino acids. V was cut by 4 bases and J by 4 bases, with 21 bases left in between. The CDR3 reads CASSLGGGGMRNQPQHF. The CDR3 bases are TGTGCCAGCAGCCTGGGCGGGGGGGGTATGAGGAATCAGCCCCAGCATTTT.

This clone appeared a few times. This chain joins TRBV10-1 and TRBJ2-7, with a tentative D call TRBD1 (5 bases). In germline, CDR1 is WNHNN, CDR2 SYGVQD (reference sequence). This CDR3 has 14 residues. Deletions cut 4 bases from V and 3 bases from J, with 13 bases between. The CDR3 nucleotides are TGCGCCAGCAGTGGAAGCAAGGACAACTACGAGCAGTACGTC. The encoded protein is CASSGSKDNYEQYV.

The chain couples TRBV11-1 to TRBJ2-1; 11 bases fit TRBD2. V was clipped by 5 bases and J by 3 bases; unmatched bases: 6. The V gene's germline CDR1 is SGHAT and CDR2 FQDESV (reference sequence). There are 16 residues in the CDR3. The CDR3, as DNA: TGTGCCAGCAGCCCATTTACTAGCGGGGGCTACAATGAGCAGTTCTTC. Translation gives CASSPFTSGGYNEQFF.

The V and J genes are TRBV11-1 and TRBJ2-3, with TRBD1 as a possible D gene (6 bases). Germline CDR1 and CDR2: SGHAT and FQDESV (reference sequence). The V end lost 5 bases, the J end lost 6 bases, and 18 bases lay between the germline ends. This CDR3 spans 15 amino acids. CDR3 sequence reads: CASSRQVGVGDTQYF. CDR3 nucleotides: TGTGCCAGCAGCCGACAGGTGGGGGTCGGGGATACGCAGTATTTT.

This chain uses TRBV7-9 with TRBJ2-3; no clear D. Trimming stripped 7 bases from V and 6 bases from J, with 17 bases between. Germline CDR1 SEHNR, CDR2 FQNEAQ (reference sequence). This CDR3 has 14 amino acids. The CDR3 region is CASTPYLTRDTQYF. The CDR3 DNA is TGTGCCAGCACCCCCTACCTCACGAGGGATACGCAGTATTTT. Drawing the rest from reference TRBV7-9 and TRBJ2-3, the complete variable domain is DTGVSQNPRHKITKRGQNVTFRCDPISEHNRLYWYRQTLGQGPEFLTYFQNEAQLEKSRLLSDRFSAERPKGSFSTLEIQRTEQGDSAMYLCASTPYLTRDTQYFGPGTRLTVL.

This chain connects TRBV11-2 to TRBJ2-7; tentative D call: TRBD2 (5 bases). The CDR3 is 14 amino acids. Germline lookup yields CDR1 SGHAT and CDR2 FQNNGV. Trimming removed 0 bases from V and 4 bases from J, with 10 bases in between. In DNA form, the CDR3 reads TGTGCCAGCAGCTTAGACCTGGGGAGATACGAGCAGTACGTC. Protein: CASSLDLGRYEQYV.

J is TRBJ1-2 and V is TRBV6-6; 9 bases fit TRBD1. The V gene's germline CDR1 is MNHNY and CDR2 SVGAGI (reference sequence). After removal of 5 bases from V and 7 bases from J, the junction contained 14 bases not matched to a gene. This CDR3 has 16 residues. As DNA, the CDR3 is TGTGCCAGCAGTCCCCCCACGGGGACAGGGAAGGTTGGCTACACCTTC. Translating gives CASSPPTGTGKVGYTF.